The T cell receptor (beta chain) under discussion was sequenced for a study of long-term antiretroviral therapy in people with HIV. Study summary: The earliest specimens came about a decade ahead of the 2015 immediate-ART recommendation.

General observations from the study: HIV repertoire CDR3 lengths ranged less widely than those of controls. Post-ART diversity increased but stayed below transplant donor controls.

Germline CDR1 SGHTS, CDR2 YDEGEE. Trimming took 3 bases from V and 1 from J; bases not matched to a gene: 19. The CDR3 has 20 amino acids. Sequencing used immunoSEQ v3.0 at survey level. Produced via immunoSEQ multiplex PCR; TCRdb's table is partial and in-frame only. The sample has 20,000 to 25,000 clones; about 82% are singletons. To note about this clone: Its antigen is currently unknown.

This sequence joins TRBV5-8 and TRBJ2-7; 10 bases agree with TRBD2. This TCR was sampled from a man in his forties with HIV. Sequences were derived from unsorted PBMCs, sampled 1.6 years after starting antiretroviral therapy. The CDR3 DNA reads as TGTGCCAGCAGCTCCACCCCCAGCGGGAGGGCCAATGACCGGTCCTACGAGCAGTACTTC. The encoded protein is CASSSTPSGRANDRSYEQYF.